These 28 T cell receptor beta chains originate from one sample sequenced in a study of T cell responses to AZD1222 COVID-19 vaccine. Assay: immunoSEQ multiplex PCR; the TCRdb copy retains only in-frame clones and omits some. The sample has under 200,000 clones; around 85% are singletons. The sample was peripheral blood, taken 28 days after the second AZD1222 dose. The receptors were gathered from an adult who received the AZD1222 COVID-19 vaccine.

This chain links TRBV7-9 with TRBJ2-7; D remains unclear. CDR1 and CDR2 from the germline V gene are SEHNR and FQNEAQ (reference sequence). Trimming took 0 bases from V and 0 from J, leaving 6 bases between them. This CDR3 has 14 amino acids. In DNA form, the CDR3 reads TGTGCCAGCAGCTTAGCAGGGCCCTCCTACGAGCAGTACTTC. Protein product: CASSLAGPSYEQYF.

This chain links TRBV2 with TRBJ2-2; 8 nucleotides align to TRBD1. The length of the CDR3 is 14 residues. Losses at the gene ends were 11 bases for V and 5 bases for J; bases not matched to a gene: 10. Germline CDR1 and CDR2: SNHLY and FYNNEI. The CDR3 region has the DNA TGTGCCGGCCTAGGGCAGGGGGCTACCGGGGAGCTGTTTTTT. Residues: CAGLGQGATGELFF. The whole variable domain, remainder taken from reference TRBV2 and TRBJ2-2, is EPEVTQTPSHQVTQMGQEVILRCVPISNHLYFYWYRQILGQKVEFLVSFYNNEISEKSEIFDDQFSVERPDGSNFTLKIRSTKLEDSAMYFCAGLGQGATGELFFGEGSRLTVL.

The chain links TRBV9 to TRBJ1-1; D is perhaps TRBD1 (6 bases). This CDR3 has 15 amino acids. In germline, CDR1 is SGDLS, CDR2 YYNGEE. The ends were cut back, 0 bases at V and 7 bases at J, with 16 bases in the middle. The CDR3 loop reads CASSVGREGENEAFF. The CDR3 nucleotides read TGTGCCAGCAGCGTAGGTCGGGAGGGGGAGAATGAAGCTTTCTTT.

The CDR3 DNA sequence: TGTGCCATCAGCAGACAGGGGGATCAGCCCCAGCATTTT. Amino acids: CAISRQGDQPQHF. The chain combines TRBV10-3 with TRBJ1-5; 9 nucleotides agree with TRBD1. V lost 6 bases and J lost 5; bases outside the gene matches: 2. CDR3 size: 13 residues. Germline lookup yields CDR1 ENHRY and CDR2 SYGVKD.

The V call is TRBV2, the J call TRBJ1-2, with D perhaps matching TRBD1 (5 bases). The V gene's germline CDR1 is SNHLY and CDR2 FYNNEI. The CDR3 contains 11 residues. V was clipped by 7 bases and J by 6 bases, with 9 bases between them. DNA of the CDR3: TGTGCCAGCACGCAGGGCAATGGCTACACCTTC. This codes for CASTQGNGYTF.

J is TRBJ1-4 and V is TRBV6-5; weak D call: TRBD1 (6 bases). The CDR3 is made up of 15 amino acids. Between the trimmed V and J ends, which lost 5 bases and 8 bases, there was a span of 18 bases. Per germline, CDR1 MNHEY and CDR2 SVGAGI. CDR3 protein: CASSHTLGGREKLFF. The DNA for the CDR3 is TGTGCCAGCAGTCACACCTTAGGGGGGCGGGAAAAACTGTTTTTT.

This chain links TRBV15 with TRBJ2-7; TRBD1 agrees at 8 bases. CDR1 and CDR2 from the germline V gene are LNHNV and YYDKDF (reference sequence). Trimming removed 0 bases from V and 2 bases from J; junction bases left unmatched: 6. The CDR3 is 16 amino acids. The CDR3 nucleotides are TGTGCCACCAGCAGAGATTCTCAGGGGGCCGCCTACGAGCAGTACTTC. The encoded protein is CATSRDSQGAAYEQYF. Based on the CDR3 plus reference TRBV15 and TRBJ2-7, the full variable domain is DAMVIQNPRYQVTQFGKPVTLSCSQTLNHNVMYWYQQKSSQAPKLLFHYYDKDFNNEADTPDNFQSRRPNTSFCFLDIRSPGLGDTAMYLCATSRDSQGAAYEQYFGPGTRLTVT.

V usage is TRBV12-3 or TRBV12-4 and J usage is TRBJ1-5, with D possibly matching TRBD1 (6 bases). V was trimmed by 7 bases and J by 5 bases, leaving 12 bases between them. The CDR3 runs 13 residues. This chain's CDR3 is CASIQDRHQPQHF. In DNA form, the CDR3 reads TGTGCCAGCATCCAAGACAGGCATCAGCCCCAGCATTTT.

This sequence joins TRBV7-2 and TRBJ2-1, with 7 bases aligning to TRBD1. J lost 3 bases, V lost 5 bases, and 7 bases had no gene match. CDR1 and CDR2 (germline): SGHTA, FQGNSA. The CDR3 spans 15 residues. DNA for the CDR3: TGTGCCAGCAGCCCAGACAGGGTACGCTACAATGAGCAGTTCTTC. Translation gives CASSPDRVRYNEQFF.

The V gene is TRBV6-5, the J gene TRBJ2-7; D is unclear. Trimming took off 7 bases at V and 6 bases at J, with 16 bases between the two ends. CDR3 length: 13 amino acids. CDR1 and CDR2 (germline): MNHEY, SVGAGI. CDR3 coding DNA: TGTGCCAGCACCTTGATGCGAGATGGCGAGCAGTACTTC. Its protein is CASTLMRDGEQYF.

The chain uses TRBV10-3 and TRBJ2-1, with 13 positions matching TRBD2. The J segment lost 7 bases and the V segment lost 6 bases, leaving 9 bases of the junction unmatched. CDR3 length: 16 residues. Germline CDR1 is ENHRY and CDR2 is SYGVKD. The CDR3 bases are TGTGCCATCAGCCTCAAACTAGCGGGGGGGCCGAATGAGCAGTTCTTC. Translating gives CAISLKLAGGPNEQFF.

This chain connects TRBV25-1 to TRBJ1-3; D gene ambiguous. The CDR3 is made up of 14 amino acids. CDR1 MGHDK and CDR2 SYGVNS come from the germline V gene. V lost 3 bases and J 1 base, leaving 7 bases between the germline ends. CDR3 sequence (DNA): TGTGCCAGCAGTGAGCAGGAGTCTGGAAACACCATATATTTT. The encoded protein is CASSEQESGNTIYF.

The gene calls are TRBV4-2 and TRBJ1-6; maybe TRBD1 (5 bases). Germline V CDR1 and CDR2: LGHNA, YNFKEQ. Trimming shortened V by 0 bases and J by 3 bases, and 9 bases separated the two germline ends. The CDR3 covers 16 residues. In nucleotides, the CDR3 is TGTGCCAGCAGCCAAGATCTAACAGGCTATAATTCACCCCTCCACTTT. This encodes CASSQDLTGYNSPLHF.

J is TRBJ1-2 and V is TRBV2; no reliable D call. The V end was cut by 0 bases, the J end by 1 base, with 9 bases between. Per germline, CDR1 SNHLY and CDR2 FYNNEI. The CDR3 loop spans 15 amino acids. The CDR3 reads CASSEAGAFNYGYTF. The CDR3 nucleotides read TGTGCCAGCAGTGAAGCGGGAGCCTTTAACTATGGCTACACCTTC. Filled out from reference TRBV2 and TRBJ1-2, the complete variable domain reads EPEVTQTPSHQVTQMGQEVILRCVPISNHLYFYWYRQILGQKVEFLVSFYNNEISEKSEIFDDQFSVERPDGSNFTLKIRSTKLEDSAMYFCASSEAGAFNYGYTFGSGTRLTVV.

The chain employs TRBV4-1 and TRBJ1-2, with D possibly TRBD1 on 6 matching bases. The V and J ends lost 1 base and 2 bases respectively, with 26 bases between them. The CDR3 is 20 residues long. CDR1 is MGHRA and CDR2 is YSYEKL in the germline V gene. The CDR3 DNA reads TGCGCCAGCAGCCAAGCCGGTACGGGACAAAAGCCGGGTGGAAACTATGGCTACACCTTC. As protein: CASSQAGTGQKPGGNYGYTF.

V usage is TRBV19 and J usage is TRBJ2-7, with D uncertain. The V gene's germline CDR1 is LNHDA and CDR2 SQIVND (reference sequence). CDR3 length equals 14 residues. V gave up 1 base and J gave up 2 bases, with 9 bases separating them. The CDR3 nucleotides are TGTGCCAGTAGTATAGGCCTACTTGCCTACGAGCAGTACTTC. It yields the protein CASSIGLLAYEQYF.

The V call is TRBV5-3, the J call TRBJ2-7; maybe TRBD2 (6 bases). TRBV5-3 has ORF status, its function being uncertain. V was shortened by 8 bases and J by 2 bases, with 23 bases between the two germline ends. This CDR3 is built from 16 residues. CDR3 bases: TGTGCCAGCAAATTGGCGGATGCGGGGCGGACCTACGAGCAGTACTTC. Its protein is CASKLADAGRTYEQYF.

J is TRBJ1-2 and V is TRBV29-1; D remains unclear. Germline V CDR1 and CDR2: SQVTM, ANQGSEA. The CDR3 has 13 amino acids. V was trimmed by 5 bases and J by 2 bases, leaving 12 bases between them. The DNA for the CDR3 is TGCAGCGTTAGACACGGACCGAACTATGGCTACACCTTC. It specifies CSVRHGPNYGYTF.

J is TRBJ2-3 and V is TRBV6-2 or TRBV6-3, with 10 positions matching TRBD2. With V trimmed by 4 bases and J by 5 bases, 18 bases remained unmatched. This CDR3 has 19 residues. Germline V lookup: CDR1 MNHEY, CDR2 SVGEGT. The DNA of the CDR3 is TGTGCCAGCAGTTCCCCGTCCTTGCTAGCGGGGGCGCGTGGAGATACGCAGTATTTT. Translation: CASSSPSLLAGARGDTQYF.

V usage is TRBV5-1 and J usage is TRBJ1-1; 8 nucleotides align to TRBD1. This CDR3 contains 15 residues. Per the germline V gene, CDR1 is SGHRS and CDR2 is YFSETQ. The trim removed 9 bases at V and 1 base at J, leaving 11 bases unmatched. CDR3 amino acids: CATQPMGTGNTEAFF. As DNA, the CDR3 is TGCGCCACCCAGCCGATGGGGACAGGGAACACTGAAGCTTTCTTT.

V is TRBV3-1 (or the pseudogene TRBV3-2) and J is TRBJ1-6, with TRBD1 identical over 10 bases. V lost 5 bases and J lost 10; bases outside the gene matches: 8. CDR1 is LGHDT and CDR2 is YNNKEL in the germline V gene (reference sequence). The length of the CDR3 is 15 residues. CDR3 sequence reads: CASSTLTGGRSPLHF. CDR3 DNA sequence: TGTGCCAGCAGCACTTTGACAGGGGGCAGGTCACCCCTCCACTTT.

This clone was detected a few times. The chain uses TRBV18 and TRBJ1-2; D remains unclear. Trimming pared 1 base from V and 1 base from J, leaving 10 bases between. This CDR3 comprises 15 residues. CDR1 KGHSH and CDR2 LQKENI come from the germline V gene. The CDR3 DNA is TGTGCCAGCTCACCACGTTCGCAGATTAACTATGGCTACACCTTC. Its protein is CASSPRSQINYGYTF.

This rearrangement joins TRBV27 to TRBJ1-2; tentatively, D is TRBD1 (5 bases). The V gene lost 5 bases and the J gene lost 4 bases, with 23 bases spanning the gap. In germline, CDR1 is MNHEY, CDR2 SMNVEV (reference sequence). This CDR3 has 17 residues. CDR3 nucleotides: TGTGCCAGCAGTGGATCGTCCGGGACTGAGGACGGCTATGGCTACACCTTC. Translation gives CASSGSSGTEDGYGYTF.

This clone was detected once. The CDR3 DNA follows: TGCGCCAGCAGCCAAAGCGGTGGGAATGAGCAGTTCTTC. It yields the protein CASSQSGGNEQFF. The chain has TRBV4-1 and TRBJ2-1, with a tentative D call TRBD2 (5 bases). Germline V lookup: CDR1 MGHRA, CDR2 YSYEKL. The CDR3 loop spans 13 amino acids. Trimming removed 2 bases from V and 7 bases from J, with 9 bases in between.

The chain is built from TRBV10-3 and TRBJ1-2, with 9 bases aligning to TRBD1. Losses at the gene ends were 6 bases for V and 5 bases for J; bases not matched to a gene: 7. The CDR3 spans 14 residues. Germline V gene data show CDR1 as ENHRY and CDR2 as SYGVKD. The CDR3 sequence: CAISPGQGPYGYTF. DNA for the CDR3: TGTGCCATCAGCCCGGGACAGGGTCCATATGGCTACACCTTC.

The V and J genes are TRBV28 and TRBJ1-4; possibly TRBD1 for D (5 bases). Trimming shortened V by 6 bases and J by 8 bases, and 22 bases separated the two germline ends. Germline-derived CDR1 and CDR2 are MDHEN and SYDVKM. CDR3 length: 16 residues. The CDR3 nucleotides are TGTGCCAGCAGACGACTTGGGGCGGCTCTCGCGGAAAAACTGTTTTTT. It is translated as CASRRLGAALAEKLFF.

The chain uses TRBV2 and TRBJ1-1; 10 bases map to TRBD1. Germline V CDR1 and CDR2: SNHLY, FYNNEI. Losses at the gene ends were 6 bases for V and 5 bases for J; bases not matched to a gene: 6. This CDR3 contains 14 residues. The CDR3: CASRRQGARTEAFF. The CDR3 region has the DNA TGTGCCAGCAGGAGACAGGGGGCTCGTACTGAAGCTTTCTTT.

The chain recombines TRBV9 with TRBJ1-6; D is undetermined. Per germline, CDR1 SGDLS and CDR2 YYNGEE. CDR3 length: 17 amino acids. Trimming left V 0 bases short and J 6 bases short, with 16 bases between. CDR3 residues: CASSVGTRPLSNSPLHF. The CDR3 nucleotides are TGTGCCAGCAGCGTAGGGACCAGGCCGCTATCTAATTCACCCCTCCACTTT.